The 26 T cell receptor beta chains listed next were all sequenced from one sample in a study of blood T cells in healthy people across ages. For the second PCR, which ran for about 7 to 12 cycles, a sample-barcoded 5' primer and a J-beta primer mix were used. One entry per CDR3 protein results from TCRdb running MiXCR on the 5' RACE reads. The sample contains fewer than 650,000 distinct CDR3 sequences, about 27% of which appear only once. A further study also used this sample, focusing on T cells of mothers and their children.

Sequencing was carried out using blood. Receptor source: a boy younger than 10 in good health.

This clonotype was seen a few times. The genes are TRBV9 and TRBJ2-2, with D uncertain. This CDR3 has 13 amino acids. Germline CDR1 reads SGDLS; CDR2 reads YYNGEE. Trimming took 3 bases from V and 7 from J, leaving 10 bases between them. This CDR3 is CASSAVMSGELFF. DNA for the CDR3: TGTGCCAGCAGCGCCGTGATGAGCGGGGAGCTGTTTTTT.

V and J are TRBV11-2 and TRBJ2-5; D remains unclear. Between the trimmed V and J ends, which lost 0 bases and 5 bases, there was a span of 13 bases. The CDR3 runs 15 residues. Germline lookup yields CDR1 SGHAT and CDR2 FQNNGV. The CDR3 DNA reads TGTGCCAGCAGCTTAGAGACTTCCACCGGGGAGACCCAGTACTTC. It yields the protein CASSLETSTGETQYF.

V gene TRBV5-1 combines with J gene TRBJ2-3; possibly TRBD2 for D (5 bases). The CDR3 has 14 residues. CDR1 SGHRS and CDR2 YFSETQ come from the germline V gene. V lost 7 bases, J lost 1 base, and 13 bases lay in between. CDR3 sequence: CASARAEGTDTQYF. The CDR3 nucleotides are TGCGCCAGCGCCAGAGCGGAGGGCACAGATACGCAGTATTTT.

This clonotype was found a few times. DNA for the CDR3: TGTGCCAGCAGCCCTCCGGACAGCCGGGGAGAGACCCAGTACTTC. Protein sequence: CASSPPDSRGETQYF. The V and J genes are TRBV9 and TRBJ2-5; tentatively, D is TRBD1 (6 bases). This CDR3 has 15 residues. Germline CDR1 is SGDLS and CDR2 is YYNGEE. V lost 4 bases and J 4 bases, leaving 17 bases between the germline ends.

This clonotype was observed a handful of times. The gene calls are TRBV13 and TRBJ2-2; 9 bases align to TRBD1. The CDR3 sequence is 18 residues long. J gave up 6 bases and V 4 bases, and 15 bases lay outside the gene matches. Germline-derived CDR1 and CDR2 are PRHDT and FYEKMQ (reference sequence). The CDR3 DNA sequence: TGTGCCAGCAGCTCCCACCCCAGGACAGGGGAAAAGGCCGGGGAGCTGTTTTTT. Protein product: CASSSHPRTGEKAGELFF.

V usage is TRBV12-3 or TRBV12-4 and J usage is TRBJ1-2; the match to TRBD1 covers 7 bases. Trimming at V came to 8 bases and at J to 4 bases, leaving 1 base not matched to a gene. The CDR3 is 11 residues long. The CDR3 loop reads CASYRGYGYTF. CDR3 nucleotide sequence: TGTGCCAGCTACAGGGGCTATGGCTACACCTTC.

Ten or more counts support this clonotype. The gene calls are TRBV20-1 and TRBJ1-5; the D gene is possibly TRBD1 (6 bases). V lost 0 bases and J 2 bases, leaving 23 bases between the germline ends. The germline CDR1 and CDR2 sequences are DFQATT and SNEGSKA (reference sequence). The CDR3 extends over 19 amino acids. The CDR3 sequence: CSARDPRGREFLGNQPQHF. The CDR3 region has the DNA TGCAGTGCTAGAGATCCCAGGGGAAGGGAATTTTTGGGCAATCAGCCCCAGCATTTT.

This sequence joins TRBV9 and TRBJ2-3; maybe TRBD2 (7 bases). V was trimmed by 3 bases and J by 0 bases, leaving 14 bases between them. The CDR3 contains 16 residues. Germline lookup yields CDR1 SGDLS and CDR2 YYNGEE. CDR3 in amino acids: CASSAGASGSTDTQYF. For the CDR3, the DNA is TGTGCCAGCAGCGCAGGGGCTAGCGGAAGCACAGATACGCAGTATTTT. The entire variable domain, with the rest obtained from reference TRBV9 and TRBJ2-3, is as follows: DSGVTQTPKHLITATGQRVTLRCSPRSGDLSVYWYQQSLDQGLQFLIQYYNGEERAKGNILERFSAQQFPDLHSELNLSSLELGDSALYFCASSAGASGSTDTQYFGPGTRLTVL.

This clonotype was counted between two and nine times. The V call is TRBV10-2, the J call TRBJ2-7, with D possibly matching TRBD2 (6 bases). V was trimmed by 3 bases and J by 4 bases, leaving 13 bases between them. Germline CDR1 WSHSY, CDR2 SAAADI. The CDR3 is 14 amino acids. CDR3 bases: TGCGCCAGCAGTGACCCCGGGACTCGGTACGAGCAGTACTTC. As protein: CASSDPGTRYEQYF.

The chain recombines TRBV12-3 or TRBV12-4 with TRBJ1-5; possible D gene TRBD1, 5 bases. This CDR3 is built from 14 residues. V was cut by 2 bases and J by 2 bases, with 7 bases left in between. Here the CDR3 reads CASSLQQGNQPQHF. The CDR3 DNA reads TGTGCCAGCAGTTTACAACAGGGCAATCAGCCCCAGCATTTT.

This clonotype came up a few times. This chain joins TRBV5-1 and TRBJ1-4; D is undetermined. CDR3 length: 14 amino acids. Germline lookup yields CDR1 SGHRS and CDR2 YFSETQ. Between the trimmed V and J ends, which lost 1 base and 8 bases, there was a span of 12 bases. In nucleotides, the CDR3 is TGCGCCAGCAGCTTGAATGGGGAATCGGAAAAACTGTTTTTT. Protein product: CASSLNGESEKLFF.

This clonotype appeared a few times. The chain couples TRBV4-2 to TRBJ2-5, with 10 bases identical to TRBD2. The germline V gene has CDR1 LGHNA and CDR2 YNFKEQ. The CDR3 length is 15 residues. The V gene end was trimmed by 0 bases and the J gene end by 5 bases; junction bases not matched to a gene: 3. The DNA of the CDR3 is TGTGCCAGCAGCCAAGAGGTAGCGGGAGGCGAGACCCAGTACTTC. It encodes CASSQEVAGGETQYF.

A few counts support this clonotype. The V gene is TRBV6-5, the J gene TRBJ1-4, with D unclear. The V and J ends lost 0 bases and 7 bases respectively, with 12 bases between them. CDR1 and CDR2 from the germline V gene are MNHEY and SVGAGI. The CDR3 is 15 amino acids. The CDR3 region is CASSYSAPTGEKLFF. In DNA form, the CDR3 reads TGTGCCAGCAGTTACTCCGCCCCGACGGGTGAAAAACTGTTTTTT.

The V call is TRBV10-1, the J call TRBJ2-3; D unresolved. The length of the CDR3 is 14 residues. Between the trimmed V and J ends, which lost 3 bases and 2 bases, there was a span of 9 bases. Germline CDR1 and CDR2: WNHNN and SYGVQD (reference sequence). The CDR3 sequence: CASSDSRITDTQYF. In DNA form, the CDR3 reads TGCGCCAGCAGTGATAGCCGGATCACAGATACGCAGTATTTT.

The chain recombines TRBV7-6 with TRBJ2-5; a weak D match, TRBD2 (6 bases). The J call could be wrong; TRBJ2-7 is a better fit for the DNA end. Germline values: CDR1 SGHVS, CDR2 FNYEAQ. CDR3 length: 14 residues. This CDR3 is CASSPNWERDEQYF. CDR3 nucleotides: TGTGCCAGCAGTCCCAACTGGGAGCGGGACGAGCAGTACTTC.

J is TRBJ2-1 and V is TRBV28; TRBD2 might be the D (6 bases). Germline V lookup: CDR1 MDHEN, CDR2 SYDVKM. The CDR3 sequence is 12 residues long. V dropped 8 bases and J dropped 7 bases, with 12 bases sitting between them. The DNA of the CDR3 is TGTGCCAGCTCCGAGAGCGGGAATGAGCAGTTCTTC. Protein: CASSESGNEQFF.

The genes are TRBV12-3 or TRBV12-4 and TRBJ2-3, with D maybe TRBD2 (6 bases). The CDR3 runs to 15 residues. Trimming shortened V by 2 bases and J by 3 bases, and 12 bases separated the two germline ends. CDR3 DNA: TGTGCCAGCAGTTTACTAACCGGGAGAACAGATACGCAGTATTTT. It translates to CASSLLTGRTDTQYF.

With respect to this clonotype: The junction does not match germline at one end; this may be a read error. The V and J genes are TRBV12-3 or TRBV12-4 and TRBJ2-3; the D gene is possibly TRBD2 (7 bases). CDR3 length equals 14 residues. The CDR3 loop is CASSFGGLGDMQYF. The CDR3 nucleotides read TGTGCCAGCAGTTTCGGGGGGCTAGGAGATATGCAGTATTTT.

The chain combines TRBV12-3 or TRBV12-4 with TRBJ1-2, with D perhaps TRBD1 (6 bases). V shed 5 bases and J shed 1 base, with 14 bases lying between them. The CDR3 spans 15 residues. The CDR3 DNA reads TGTGCCAGCAGTCCCTGGACAGATTTTAACTATGGCTACACCTTC. Amino acids: CASSPWTDFNYGYTF.

In nucleotides, the CDR3 is TGTGCCAGCAGTTTCTACGGGAGAAGGTTTTCAGATACGCAGTATTTT. It translates to CASSFYGRRFSDTQYF. J is TRBJ2-3 and V is TRBV12-3 or TRBV12-4, with D possibly being TRBD2 (6 bases). CDR3 size: 16 residues. V was pared by 3 bases and J by 4 bases, with 17 bases between.

This rearrangement joins TRBV25-1 to TRBJ2-3; 8 bases match TRBD2. The junction had 9 bases not matched to a gene; V was cut back by 8 bases and J by 5 bases. The CDR3 has 14 amino acids. Germline V gene sequence: CDR1 MGHDK, CDR2 SYGVNS. CDR3 coding DNA: TGTGCCAGCGGAGGTACCCTAGCGGGAGATACGCAGTATTTT. As protein: CASGGTLAGDTQYF.

The table lists this clonotype with many counts. The chain links TRBV10-3 to TRBJ2-5, with D perhaps being TRBD1 or TRBD2 (5 bases each). Per the germline V gene, CDR1 is ENHRY and CDR2 is SYGVKD. The CDR3 length is 13 residues. Trimming left V 0 bases short and J 5 bases short, with 7 bases between. In nucleotides, the CDR3 is TGTGCCATCAGTGAGTCAGAGGGGGAGACCCAGTACTTC. It specifies CAISESEGETQYF.

Here the CDR3 DNA reads TGTGCCAGCAGCCAGACTCGCACAGATACGCAGTATTTT. Translating gives CASSQTRTDTQYF. J is TRBJ2-3 and V is TRBV7-2; D unclear. V lost 5 bases, J lost 1 base, and 7 bases lay in between. Germline assignment: CDR1 SGHTA and CDR2 FQGNSA. The CDR3 has 13 amino acids.

V gene TRBV20-1 combines with J gene TRBJ2-1; 9 bases map to TRBD2. Trimming cost V 1 base and J 6 bases; bases outside gene matches: 7. From germline, CDR1 is DFQATT and CDR2 SNEGSKA (reference sequence). The CDR3 contains 15 residues. CDR3 amino acids: CSARGLAGFFNEQFF. CDR3 nucleotide sequence: TGCAGTGCTAGAGGGCTAGCGGGATTTTTCAATGAGCAGTTCTTC.

This chain uses TRBV15 with TRBJ1-2; 8 nucleotides match TRBD1. Per the germline V gene, CDR1 is LNHNV and CDR2 is YYDKDF (reference sequence). With V trimmed by 1 base and J by 11 bases, 9 bases remained unmatched. The CDR3 contains 14 residues. The CDR3 loop reads CATSRADRDLGYTF. In DNA form, the CDR3 reads TGTGCCACCAGCAGAGCGGACAGGGACCTTGGTTACACCTTC.

The rearrangement joins TRBV29-1 to TRBJ2-3, with a tentative D call TRBD2 (6 bases). The CDR3 runs to 14 residues. V shed 8 bases and J shed 3 bases, with 18 bases lying between them. Per the germline V gene, CDR1 is SQVTM and CDR2 is ANQGSEA. CDR3 sequence reads: CSYAGAAGTDTQYF. CDR3 in DNA: TGCAGCTATGCTGGGGCGGCGGGGACAGATACGCAGTATTTT.